A selection of T cell receptor beta chains follows, all from one sample in a study of human T cells and chemical hapten exposure. TCRdb fed the RACE reads into MiXCR, producing one record per CDR3 protein. Among 95,000 or so distinct CDR3 sequences listed, about an eighth were seen once. The sample was whole blood, taken in connection with sensitization to the hapten diphenylcyclopropenone (DPC). These TCRs come from a woman aged 40 to 50 with alopecia areata. Some clones in this sample may be carry-over from other donors' samples. CDR3s include the opening cysteine and the closing phenylalanine or tryptophan. The D gene is left open where the match is weak. Clone size is given for some rows only: seen once, a few or many times, or a class if the clone is expanded.

clone size	J gene	V gene	D gene	CDR3 DNA	CDR3 protein
many	TRBJ1-4	TRBV3-1	.	TGTGCCAGCAGCCGCGGCACAGGGCCTAATGAAAAACTGTTTTTT	CASSRGTGPNEKLFF
.	TRBJ2-7	TRBV10-3	TRBD1	TGTGCCATCAGTGAGGCGACAGGGGCATACGAGCAGTACTTC	CAISEATGAYEQYF
many	TRBJ2-7	TRBV28	TRBD2	TGTGCCAGCAGTTCTCGACCCGGGACTAGCGGGTACGAGCAGTACTTC	CASSSRPGTSGYEQYF
few	TRBJ2-7	TRBV3-1	.	TGTGCCAGCAGCCCCTATCGAGGCGAGCAGTACTTC	CASSPYRGEQYF
many	TRBJ2-3	TRBV5-4	.	TGTGCCAGCAGCTGGGAGCGGCGAGGCGAGGATACGCAGTATTTT	CASSWERRGEDTQYF
many	TRBJ1-2	TRBV19	.	TGTGCCAGTCGTGGGGGCTCAACTGGCTACACCTTC	CASRGGSTGYTF
.	TRBJ2-2	TRBV2	TRBD1	TGTGCCAGCAGCGGGGACAGCTACACCGGGGAGCTGTTTTTT	CASSGDSYTGELFF
many	TRBJ2-4	TRBV6-5	.	TGTGCCAGCAGCAAAGCGGGGGACAGAGACATTCAGTACTTC	CASSKAGDRDIQYF
.	TRBJ2-2	TRBV4-1	.	TGCGCCAGCAGCCAAGAGCGAGCAGCTAACACCGGGGAGCTGTTTTTT	CASSQERAANTGELFF
few	TRBJ1-6	TRBV28	TRBD1	TGTGCCAGCAGTAGGACAGGGGTAGTAAATTCACCCCTCCACTTT	CASSRTGVVNSPLHF
many	TRBJ1-1	TRBV9	.	TGTGCCAGCAGCGTGACCGGGACGGCGGGCACTGAAGCTTTCTTT	CASSVTGTAGTEAFF
many	TRBJ1-1	TRBV30	.	TGTGCCTGGACTCAGGTTCGGGCTTTCTTT	CAWTQVRAFF
few	TRBJ2-1	TRBV29-1	.	TGCAGCGTTGAGGGGGGGCATGAGCAGTTCTTC	CSVEGGHEQFF
many	TRBJ1-5	TRBV20-1	TRBD1	TGCAGTGCCTCCGGGACAGGGAATCAGCCCCAGCATTTT	CSASGTGNQPQHF
many	TRBJ1-1	TRBV6-6	.	TGTGCCACCAACAAGGGGAACACTGAAGCTTTCTTT	CATNKGNTEAFF
.	TRBJ2-5	TRBV7-2	.	TGTGCCAGCAGCCCCCACGGGTACGGGGAGACCCAGTACTTC	CASSPHGYGETQYF